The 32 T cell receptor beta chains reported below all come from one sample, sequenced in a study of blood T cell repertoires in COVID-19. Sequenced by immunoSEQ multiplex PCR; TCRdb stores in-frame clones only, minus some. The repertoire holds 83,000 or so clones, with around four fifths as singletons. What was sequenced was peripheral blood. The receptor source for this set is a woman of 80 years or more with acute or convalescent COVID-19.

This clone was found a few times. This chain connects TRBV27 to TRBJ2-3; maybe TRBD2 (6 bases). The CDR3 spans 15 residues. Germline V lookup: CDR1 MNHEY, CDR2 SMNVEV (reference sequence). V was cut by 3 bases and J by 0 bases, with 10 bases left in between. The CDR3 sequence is CASSFGGSSTDTQYF. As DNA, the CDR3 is TGTGCCAGCAGTTTTGGGGGGAGCAGCACAGATACGCAGTATTTT.

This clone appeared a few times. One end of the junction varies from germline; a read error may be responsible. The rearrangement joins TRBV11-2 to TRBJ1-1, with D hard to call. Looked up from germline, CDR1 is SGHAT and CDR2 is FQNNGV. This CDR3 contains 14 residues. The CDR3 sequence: CASSFSTSNPEAFF. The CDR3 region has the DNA TGTGCCAGCAGCTTTAGTACGTCGAACCCTGAAGCTTTCTTT.

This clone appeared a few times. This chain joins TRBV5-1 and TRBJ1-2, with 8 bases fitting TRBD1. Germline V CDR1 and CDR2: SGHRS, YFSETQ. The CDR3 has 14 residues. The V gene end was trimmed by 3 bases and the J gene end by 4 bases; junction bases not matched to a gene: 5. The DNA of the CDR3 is TGCGCCAGCAGCTGGCTACAGGGGGGCTATGGCTACACCTTC. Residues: CASSWLQGGYGYTF.

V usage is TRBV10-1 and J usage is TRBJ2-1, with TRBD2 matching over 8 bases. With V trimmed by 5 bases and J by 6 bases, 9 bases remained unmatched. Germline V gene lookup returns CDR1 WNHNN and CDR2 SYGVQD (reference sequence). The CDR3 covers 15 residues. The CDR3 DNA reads TGCGCCAGCAGTCCTGGGACTAGATGTGGCAATGAGCAGTTCTTC. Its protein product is CASSPGTRCGNEQFF.

CDR3 in amino acids: CASSSWTGSPYGYTF. CDR3 nucleotides: TGTGCCAGCAGCTCGTGGACAGGGTCCCCCTATGGCTACACCTTC. This chain connects TRBV7-2 to TRBJ1-2; the match to TRBD1 covers 8 bases. With 4 bases clipped from V and 4 bases from J, the junction kept 8 bases outside the gene matches. Germline CDR1 and CDR2: SGHTA and FQGNSA. The CDR3 extends over 15 amino acids.

CDR3 DNA sequence: TGTGCCAGCAGCTTCGCTGGACGGGGGGAAGCTTTCTTT. This sequence encodes CASSFAGRGEAFF. J is TRBJ1-1 and V is TRBV5-5, with D perhaps matching TRBD1 (5 bases). CDR3 length: 13 residues. The V end lost 2 bases, the J end lost 8 bases, and 13 bases lay between the germline ends. Per the germline V gene, CDR1 is SGHKS and CDR2 is YYEKEE (reference sequence).

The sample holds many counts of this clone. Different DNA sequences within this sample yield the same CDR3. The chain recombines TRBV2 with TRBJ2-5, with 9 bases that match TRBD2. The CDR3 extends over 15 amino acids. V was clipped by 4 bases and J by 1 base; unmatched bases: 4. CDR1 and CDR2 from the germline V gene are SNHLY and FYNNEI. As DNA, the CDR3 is TGTGCCAGCAGTGGGTCTAGCGGGGCCCAAGAGACCCAGTACTTC. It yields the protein CASSGSSGAQETQYF. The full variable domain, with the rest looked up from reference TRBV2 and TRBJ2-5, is EPEVTQTPSHQVTQMGQEVILRCVPISNHLYFYWYRQILGQKVEFLVSFYNNEISEKSEIFDDQFSVERPDGSNFTLKIRSTKLEDSAMYFCASSGSSGAQETQYFGPGTRLLVL.

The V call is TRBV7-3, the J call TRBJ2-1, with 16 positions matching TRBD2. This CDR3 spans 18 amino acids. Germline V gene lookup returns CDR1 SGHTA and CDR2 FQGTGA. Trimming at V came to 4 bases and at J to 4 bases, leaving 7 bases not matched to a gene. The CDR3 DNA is TGTGCCAGCAGCTCCGGGACTAGCGGGGGGGCCAAATACAATGAGCAGTTCTTC. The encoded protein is CASSSGTSGGAKYNEQFF.

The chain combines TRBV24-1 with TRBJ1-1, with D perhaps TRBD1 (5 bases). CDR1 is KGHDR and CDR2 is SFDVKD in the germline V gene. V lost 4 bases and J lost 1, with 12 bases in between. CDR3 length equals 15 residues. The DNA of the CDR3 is TGTGCCACCAGTGACGGCGGGGCGGGGAACACTGAAGCTTTCTTT. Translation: CATSDGGAGNTEAFF.

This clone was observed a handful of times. CDR3 bases: TGTGCCAGCAGCCTACAGGTCTATGGCTACACCTTC. It translates to CASSLQVYGYTF. This sequence joins TRBV6-2 or TRBV6-3 and TRBJ1-2, with D perhaps TRBD1 (5 bases). The CDR3 spans 12 residues. Trimming shortened V by 6 bases and J by 4 bases, and 9 bases separated the two germline ends. Germline CDR1 is MNHEY and CDR2 is SVGEGT.

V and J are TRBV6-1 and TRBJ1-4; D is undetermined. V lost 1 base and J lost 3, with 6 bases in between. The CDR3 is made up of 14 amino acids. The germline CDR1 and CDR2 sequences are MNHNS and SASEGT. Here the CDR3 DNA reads TGTGCCAGCAGTGAAGACGGTCCTAATGAAAAACTGTTTTTT. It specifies CASSEDGPNEKLFF.

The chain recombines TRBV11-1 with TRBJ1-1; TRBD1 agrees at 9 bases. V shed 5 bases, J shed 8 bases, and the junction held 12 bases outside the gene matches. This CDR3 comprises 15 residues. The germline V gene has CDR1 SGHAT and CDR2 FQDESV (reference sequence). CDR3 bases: TGTGCCAGCAGCACCATAGGGGACAGGGCAACGGAAGCTTTCTTT. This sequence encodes CASSTIGDRATEAFF. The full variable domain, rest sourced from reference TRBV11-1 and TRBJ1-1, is EAEVAQSPRYKITEKSQAVAFWCDPISGHATLYWYRQILGQGPELLVQFQDESVVDDSQLPKDRFSAERLKGVDSTLKIQPAELGDSAMYLCASSTIGDRATEAFFGQGTRLTVV.

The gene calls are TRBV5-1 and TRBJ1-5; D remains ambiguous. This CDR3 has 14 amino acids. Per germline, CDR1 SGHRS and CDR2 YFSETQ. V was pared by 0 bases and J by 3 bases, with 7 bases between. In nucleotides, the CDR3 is TGCGCCAGCAGCTTGGGGGCCGTCAATCAGCCCCAGCATTTT. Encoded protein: CASSLGAVNQPQHF.

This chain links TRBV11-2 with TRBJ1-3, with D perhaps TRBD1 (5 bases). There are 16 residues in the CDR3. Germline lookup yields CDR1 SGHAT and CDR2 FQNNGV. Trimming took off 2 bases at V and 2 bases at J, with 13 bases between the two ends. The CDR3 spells CASSLHIGVTGNTIYF. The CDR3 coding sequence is TGTGCCAGCAGCTTACACATAGGGGTGACTGGAAACACCATATATTTT. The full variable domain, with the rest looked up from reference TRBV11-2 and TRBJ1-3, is EAGVAQSPRYKIIEKRQSVAFWCNPISGHATLYWYQQILGQGPKLLIQFQNNGVVDDSQLPKDRFSAERLKGVDSTLKIQPAKLEDSAVYLCASSLHIGVTGNTIYFGEGSWLTVV.

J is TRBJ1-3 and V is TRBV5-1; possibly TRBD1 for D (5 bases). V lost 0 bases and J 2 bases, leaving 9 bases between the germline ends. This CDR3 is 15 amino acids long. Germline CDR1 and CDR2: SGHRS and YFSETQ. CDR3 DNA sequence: TGCGCCAGCAGCTTGGAGGGGAACGCTGGAAACACCATATATTTT. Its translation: CASSLEGNAGNTIYF. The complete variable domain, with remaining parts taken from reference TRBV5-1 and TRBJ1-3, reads KAGVTQTPRYLIKTRGQQVTLSCSPISGHRSVSWYQQTPGQGLQFLFEYFSETQRNKGNFPGRFSGRQFSNSRSEMNVSTLELGDSALYLCASSLEGNAGNTIYFGEGSWLTVV.

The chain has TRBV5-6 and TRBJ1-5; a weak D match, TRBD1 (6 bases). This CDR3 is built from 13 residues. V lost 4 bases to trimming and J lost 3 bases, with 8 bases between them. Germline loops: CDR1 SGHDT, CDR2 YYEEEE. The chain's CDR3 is CASSRTANQPQHF. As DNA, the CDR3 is TGTGCCAGCAGCCGGACAGCCAATCAGCCCCAGCATTTT.

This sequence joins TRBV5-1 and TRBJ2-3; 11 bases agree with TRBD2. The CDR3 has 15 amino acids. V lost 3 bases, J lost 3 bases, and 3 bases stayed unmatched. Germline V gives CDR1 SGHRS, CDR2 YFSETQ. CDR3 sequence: CASSSTSGKTDTQYF. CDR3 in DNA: TGCGCCAGCAGCTCGACTAGCGGGAAGACAGATACGCAGTATTTT. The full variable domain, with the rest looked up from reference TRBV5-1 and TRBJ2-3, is KAGVTQTPRYLIKTRGQQVTLSCSPISGHRSVSWYQQTPGQGLQFLFEYFSETQRNKGNFPGRFSGRQFSNSRSEMNVSTLELGDSALYLCASSSTSGKTDTQYFGPGTRLTVL.

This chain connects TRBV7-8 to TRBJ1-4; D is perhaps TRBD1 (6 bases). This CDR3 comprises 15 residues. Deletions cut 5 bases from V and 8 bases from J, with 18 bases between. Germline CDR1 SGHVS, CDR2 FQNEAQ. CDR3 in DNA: TGTGCCAGCAGCAATACCCCGGACAGAGAAGAAAAACTGTTTTTT. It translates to CASSNTPDREEKLFF.

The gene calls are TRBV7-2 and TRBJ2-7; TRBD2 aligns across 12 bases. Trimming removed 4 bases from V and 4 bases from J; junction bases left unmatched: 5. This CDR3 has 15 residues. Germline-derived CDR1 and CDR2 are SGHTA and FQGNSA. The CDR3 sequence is CASSYGTSGSYEQYF. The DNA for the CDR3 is TGTGCCAGCAGCTACGGGACTAGCGGGTCGTACGAGCAGTACTTC. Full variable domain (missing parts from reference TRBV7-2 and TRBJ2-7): GAGVSQSPSNKVTEKGKDVELRCDPISGHTALYWYRQSLGQGLEFLIYFQGNSAPDKSGLPSDRFSAERTGGSVSTLTIQRTQQEDSAVYLCASSYGTSGSYEQYFGPGTRLTVT.

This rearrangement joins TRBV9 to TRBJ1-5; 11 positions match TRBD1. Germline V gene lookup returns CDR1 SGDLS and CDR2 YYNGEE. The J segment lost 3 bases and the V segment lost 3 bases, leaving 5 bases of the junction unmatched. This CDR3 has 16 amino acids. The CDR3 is CASSGGTGGHNQPQHF. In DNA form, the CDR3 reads TGTGCCAGCAGCGGAGGGACAGGGGGACACAATCAGCCCCAGCATTTT.

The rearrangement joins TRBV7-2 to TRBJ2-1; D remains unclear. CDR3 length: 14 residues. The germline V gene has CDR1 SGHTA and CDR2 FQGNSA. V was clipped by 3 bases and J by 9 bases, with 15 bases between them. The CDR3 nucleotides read TGTGCCAGCAGCTTGGCTCCTGTTGGCGGTGAGCAGTTCTTC. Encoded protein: CASSLAPVGGEQFF.

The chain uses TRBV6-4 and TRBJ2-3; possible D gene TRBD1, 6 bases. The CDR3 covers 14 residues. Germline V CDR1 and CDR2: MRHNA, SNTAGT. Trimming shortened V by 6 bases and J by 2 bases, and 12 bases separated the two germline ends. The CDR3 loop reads CASSQQGNTDTQYF. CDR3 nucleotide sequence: TGTGCCAGCAGCCAACAGGGAAACACAGATACGCAGTATTTT.

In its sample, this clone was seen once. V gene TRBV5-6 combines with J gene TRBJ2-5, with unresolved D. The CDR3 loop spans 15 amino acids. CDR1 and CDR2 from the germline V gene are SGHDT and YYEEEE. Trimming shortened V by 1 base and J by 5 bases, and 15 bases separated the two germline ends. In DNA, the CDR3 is TGTGCCAGCAGCTTGCCCGGTGACCTGGAGGAGACCCAGTACTTC. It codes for CASSLPGDLEETQYF.

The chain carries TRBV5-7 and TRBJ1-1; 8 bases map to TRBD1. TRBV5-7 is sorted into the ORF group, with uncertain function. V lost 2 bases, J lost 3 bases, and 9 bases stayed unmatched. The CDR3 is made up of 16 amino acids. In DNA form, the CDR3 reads TGTGCCAGCAGCTTTTGGCCAGGGGGCAAGGACACTGAAGCTTTCTTT. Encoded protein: CASSFWPGGKDTEAFF.

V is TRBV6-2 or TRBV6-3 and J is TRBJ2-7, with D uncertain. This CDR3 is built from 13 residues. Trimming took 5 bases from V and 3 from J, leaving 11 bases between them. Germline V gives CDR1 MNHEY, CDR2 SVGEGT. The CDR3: CASSVDFFYEQYF. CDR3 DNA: TGTGCCAGCAGTGTAGACTTTTTCTACGAGCAGTACTTC.

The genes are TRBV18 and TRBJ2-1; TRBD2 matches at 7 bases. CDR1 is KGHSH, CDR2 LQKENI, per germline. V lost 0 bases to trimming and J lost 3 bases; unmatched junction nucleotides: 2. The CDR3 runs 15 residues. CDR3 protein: CASSPPGGDYNEQFF. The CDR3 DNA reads TGTGCCAGCTCACCACCGGGGGGGGACTACAATGAGCAGTTCTTC.

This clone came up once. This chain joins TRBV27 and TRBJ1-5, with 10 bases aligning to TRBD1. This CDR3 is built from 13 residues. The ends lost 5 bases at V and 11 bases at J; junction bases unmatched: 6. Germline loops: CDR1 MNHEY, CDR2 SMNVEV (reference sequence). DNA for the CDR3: TGTGCCAGCAGTAGACAGGGGGCCACAGCCCAGCATTTT. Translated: CASSRQGATAQHF.

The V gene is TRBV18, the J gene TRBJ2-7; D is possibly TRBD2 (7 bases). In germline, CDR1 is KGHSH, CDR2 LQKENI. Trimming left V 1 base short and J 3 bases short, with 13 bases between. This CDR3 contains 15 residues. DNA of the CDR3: TGTGCCAGCTCACCACTGTCGGGGGGCGGCTACGAGCAGTACTTC. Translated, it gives CASSPLSGGGYEQYF.

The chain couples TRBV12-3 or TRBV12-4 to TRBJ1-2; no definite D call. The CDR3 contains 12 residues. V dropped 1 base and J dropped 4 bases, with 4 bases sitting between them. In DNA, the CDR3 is TGTGCCAGCAGTTTAGATCGCTATGGCTACACCTTC. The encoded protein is CASSLDRYGYTF.

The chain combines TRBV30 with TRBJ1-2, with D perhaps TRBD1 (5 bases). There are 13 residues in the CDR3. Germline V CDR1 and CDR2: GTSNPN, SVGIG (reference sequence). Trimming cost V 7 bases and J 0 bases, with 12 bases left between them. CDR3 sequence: CASRQISNYGYTF. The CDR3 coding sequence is TGTGCCTCCCGACAGATTTCTAACTATGGCTACACCTTC.

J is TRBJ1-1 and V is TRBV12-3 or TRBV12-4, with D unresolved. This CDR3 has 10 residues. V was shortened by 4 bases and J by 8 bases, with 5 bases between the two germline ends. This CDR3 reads CASSYSEAFF. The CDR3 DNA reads TGTGCCAGCAGTTACTCCGAAGCTTTCTTT.

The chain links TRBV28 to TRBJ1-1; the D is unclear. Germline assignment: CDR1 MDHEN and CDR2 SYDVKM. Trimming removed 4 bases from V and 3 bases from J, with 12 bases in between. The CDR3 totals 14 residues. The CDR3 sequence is CASSSGGRDTEAFF. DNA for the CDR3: TGTGCCAGCAGTTCAGGAGGGAGGGACACTGAAGCTTTCTTT.